This T cell receptor (beta chain) stems from a study of blood T cell repertoires in COVID-19. As for the study in general: COVID-19 samples, acute and convalescent, were from the United States, Italy and Spain. Sources were T cells, B-cell-depleted T cells, or PBMCs; the material itself was cDNA or gDNA.

Germline CDR1 and CDR2: SGHVS and FQNEAQ. This CDR3 contains 16 residues. The V segment lost 3 bases and the J segment 0 bases; nucleotides outside the gene matches: 4. Authors' processing steps: By means of reference gene primer amplification, nucleated cell counts were estimated. This table comes from immunoSEQ multiplex PCR, and its TCRdb copy is limited to in-frame clones, with some not included. The V and J calls and clone size were taken over from that table, and D and trimming were inferred from the DNA. The sample contains approximately 180,000 clones, 80% to 90% of which appear only once. This clone has a single count.

V is TRBV7-8 and J is TRBJ1-5; TRBD1 matches at 8 bases. The source material was peripheral blood. This clonotype was obtained from a man aged 55 to 70 with acute or convalescent COVID-19. For the CDR3, the DNA is TGTGCCAGCAGCTTGCGACAGGGGAATAGCAATCAGCCCCAGCATTTT. Translating gives CASSLRQGNSNQPQHF.